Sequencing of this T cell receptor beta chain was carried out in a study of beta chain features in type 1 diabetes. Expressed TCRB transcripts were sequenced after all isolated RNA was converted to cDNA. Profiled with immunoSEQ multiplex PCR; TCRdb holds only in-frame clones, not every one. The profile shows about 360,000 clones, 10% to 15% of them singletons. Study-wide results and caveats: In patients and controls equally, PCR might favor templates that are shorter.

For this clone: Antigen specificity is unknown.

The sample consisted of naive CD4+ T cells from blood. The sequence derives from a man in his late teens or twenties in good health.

As DNA, the CDR3 is TGCGCCAGCAGCTTGGGCATCCTAGCGGGGGGGCACAATGAGCAGTTCTTC. Its protein product is CASSLGILAGGHNEQFF. The chain links TRBV5-1 to TRBJ2-1; 12 nucleotides align to TRBD2. Germline lookup yields CDR1 SGHRS and CDR2 YFSETQ. The CDR3 sequence is 17 residues long. The V and J ends lost 0 bases and 5 bases, in that order; junction bases with no gene match: 6.